These 29 T cell receptor beta chains were sequenced from one sample in a study of blood T cell repertoires in COVID-19 (dated by TCRdb to 2020 to 2022). Library method: the immunoSEQ multiplex PCR assay. Held by TCRdb, this immuneACCESS table contains in-frame sequences only and omits some clones. Under half of the omission traces to an unresolved V gene where checked; the cause of the rest is unknown. For this sample there are tens of thousands of clones; less than 85% appear just once. Of the sample, around 39% falls within the top ten clones. The sequencing input was peripheral blood. Receptor source: a man older than 75 with acute or convalescent COVID-19.

The DNA for the CDR3 is TGTGCCTGGAGCGGGGGGAGCTCCTACAATGAGCAGTTCTTC. Translated: CAWSGGSSYNEQFF. V usage is TRBV30 and J usage is TRBJ2-1; 7 nucleotides line up with TRBD2. Germline V gene data show CDR1 as GTSNPN and CDR2 as SVGIG (reference sequence). The CDR3 spans 14 residues. V dropped 3 bases and J dropped 0; count of bases not matched to a gene: 2.

This chain uses TRBV27 with TRBJ1-2; TRBD1 matches 9 bases. The CDR3 runs 16 residues. The V and J ends lost 3 bases and 8 bases, in that order; junction bases with no gene match: 13. Per germline, CDR1 MNHEY and CDR2 SMNVEV (reference sequence). As DNA, the CDR3 is TGTGCCAGCAGTTTGCGGAGCGACAGGGGGTCAGGAGGCTACACCTTC. It encodes CASSLRSDRGSGGYTF.

This clone came up a few times. V usage is TRBV14 and J usage is TRBJ1-6, with D possibly matching TRBD1 (5 bases). This CDR3 contains 19 residues. Germline V gives CDR1 SGHDN, CDR2 FVKESK. Trimming cost V 0 bases and J 0 bases, with 15 bases left between them. CDR3 sequence reads: CASSQDWGGARSYNSPLHF. The CDR3 bases are TGTGCCAGCAGCCAAGATTGGGGTGGGGCGCGCTCCTATAATTCACCCCTCCACTTT.

The chain carries TRBV7-3 and TRBJ2-7, with TRBD2 identical over 14 bases. This CDR3 region has 18 residues. Germline V gene data show CDR1 as SGHTA and CDR2 as FQGTGA. J lost 6 bases, V lost 2 bases, and 12 bases had no gene match. CDR3 coding DNA: TGTGCCAGCAGCTTAGGATCAGGACTAGCGGGAGGAATTTGCGAGCAGTACTTC. Its protein product is CASSLGSGLAGGICEQYF.

The chain uses TRBV19 and TRBJ2-7; the D gene is possibly TRBD2 (5 bases). This CDR3 is built from 14 residues. Germline V gene data show CDR1 as LNHDA and CDR2 as SQIVND (reference sequence). Trimming took 3 bases from V and 5 from J, leaving 14 bases between them. The CDR3 sequence is CASSITSSFHEQYF. CDR3 sequence (DNA): TGTGCCAGTAGTATCACTAGTAGTTTCCACGAGCAGTACTTC.

J is TRBJ2-7 and V is TRBV5-6; 9 bases align to TRBD1. The CDR3 consists of 19 residues. V was pared by 1 base and J by 0 bases, with 14 bases of the junction left unmatched. Germline CDR1 is SGHDT and CDR2 is YYEEEE. CDR3 in DNA: TGTGCCAGCAGCTTGAGTGGGGACAGGGCCCGGTTTTTCTCCTACGAGCAGTACTTC. It translates to CASSLSGDRARFFSYEQYF.

The genes are TRBV19 and TRBJ1-1, with D uncertain. The CDR3 is made up of 13 amino acids. Germline-derived CDR1 and CDR2 are LNHDA and SQIVND (reference sequence). V lost 3 bases, J lost 5 bases, and 10 bases lay in between. The CDR3 nucleotides read TGTGCCAGTAGTATCAAGCGGGGAACTGAAGCTTTCTTT. As protein: CASSIKRGTEAFF.

This clone was counted between two and nine times. The rearrangement uses TRBV24-1 and TRBJ1-5, with 7 bases that match TRBD1. V shed 4 bases and J 5 bases; nucleotides not matched to a gene: 7. The CDR3 spans 15 residues. Germline-derived CDR1 and CDR2 are KGHDR and SFDVKD. This CDR3 is CATSEGGQKHQPQHF. CDR3 sequence (DNA): TGTGCCACCAGTGAGGGGGGACAGAAACATCAGCCCCAGCATTTT.

The CDR3 reads CASRRQGEDGYTF. Written as DNA, the CDR3 is TGTGCCAGCAGACGTCAGGGGGAGGATGGCTACACCTTC. This chain links TRBV28 with TRBJ1-2; 7 nucleotides match TRBD1. This CDR3 is 13 amino acids long. After removal of 6 bases from V and 6 bases from J, the junction contained 7 bases not matched to a gene. Looked up from germline, CDR1 is MDHEN and CDR2 is SYDVKM.

This chain uses TRBV5-4 with TRBJ1-4, with D hard to call. The CDR3 consists of 14 residues. The germline V and J ends were trimmed by 4 bases and 7 bases, with 14 bases remaining between them. In germline, CDR1 is SGHNT, CDR2 YYREEE (reference sequence). CDR3 sequence: CASSTGSLGEKLFF. The CDR3 nucleotides read TGTGCCAGCAGCACCGGGTCTTTGGGTGAAAAACTGTTTTTT.

CDR3 region: CASSPGQGGTNEQYF. DNA of the CDR3: TGTGCCAGCAGCCCGGGACAGGGAGGAACGAACGAGCAGTACTTC. The chain employs TRBV11-1 and TRBJ2-7, with TRBD1 matching 9 bases. Germline CDR1 reads SGHAT; CDR2 reads FQDESV (reference sequence). The J segment lost 5 bases and the V segment lost 5 bases, leaving 10 bases of the junction unmatched. The CDR3 runs 15 residues.

This clone was counted only a few times. The chain has TRBV5-1 and TRBJ2-7; 10 nucleotides line up with TRBD1. V lost 3 bases, J lost 5 bases, and 11 bases stayed unmatched. The CDR3 has 16 amino acids. The V gene's germline CDR1 is SGHRS and CDR2 YFSETQ. The CDR3 region is CASSWDIPGQGNEQYF. The CDR3 DNA follows: TGCGCCAGCAGCTGGGATATTCCGGGACAGGGGAACGAGCAGTACTTC.

The chain has TRBV7-6 and TRBJ2-1; D unresolved. Trimming took 0 bases from V and 7 from J, leaving 10 bases between them. The CDR3 extends over 14 amino acids. CDR1 is SGHVS, CDR2 FNYEAQ, per germline. The CDR3 protein is CASSLAQIGNEQFF. In DNA form, the CDR3 reads TGTGCCAGCAGCTTAGCGCAGATCGGGAATGAGCAGTTCTTC.

This chain uses TRBV20-1 with TRBJ1-1; TRBD1 matches at 7 bases. In germline, CDR1 is DFQATT, CDR2 SNEGSKA (reference sequence). V dropped 7 bases and J dropped 2; count of bases not matched to a gene: 1. The CDR3 has 11 residues. The CDR3 DNA reads TGCAGTGGAGGGGGCAACACTGAAGCTTTCTTT. Its protein product is CSGGGNTEAFF.

The chain employs TRBV3-1 (or the pseudogene TRBV3-2) and TRBJ2-5; TRBD1 matches 10 bases. The germline V gene encodes CDR1 LGHDT and CDR2 YNNKEL (reference sequence). The CDR3 runs to 16 residues. V lost 5 bases, J lost 1 base, and 7 bases stayed unmatched. This CDR3 is CASSSRDRGLQETQYF. The CDR3 DNA reads as TGTGCCAGCAGCTCCCGGGACAGGGGACTCCAAGAGACCCAGTACTTC.

V gene TRBV3-1 (or the pseudogene TRBV3-2) combines with J gene TRBJ1-5; the D gene is possibly TRBD1 (5 bases). Germline CDR1 LGHDT, CDR2 YNNKEL (reference sequence). V was cut by 4 bases and J by 9 bases, with 13 bases left in between. There are 13 residues in the CDR3. CDR3 DNA sequence: TGTGCCAGCAGCCTCGACAGCCTTGGGCCCCAGCATTTT. Protein: CASSLDSLGPQHF.

The genes are TRBV20-1 and TRBJ2-1, with D perhaps TRBD2 (6 bases). Trimming stripped 3 bases from V and 7 bases from J, with 13 bases between. The CDR3 spans 13 residues. Germline V lookup: CDR1 DFQATT, CDR2 SNEGSKA (reference sequence). For the CDR3, the DNA is TGCAGTGCTAGTATTAGGAGGGAGAATGAGCAGTTCTTC. It codes for CSASIRRENEQFF.

The chain links TRBV5-4 to TRBJ1-6; TRBD1 matches 7 bases. The germline CDR1 and CDR2 sequences are SGHNT and YYREEE (reference sequence). The CDR3 covers 15 residues. The V gene end was trimmed by 3 bases and the J gene end by 9 bases; junction bases not matched to a gene: 9. CDR3 coding DNA: TGTGCCAGCAGCTCCAAGGGGGCGGCGGCTTCACCCCTCCACTTT. It encodes CASSSKGAAASPLHF.

This chain uses TRBV2 with TRBJ2-2; D not resolved. CDR1 is SNHLY and CDR2 is FYNNEI in the germline V gene. V was cut by 6 bases and J by 3 bases, with 11 bases left in between. CDR3 length: 14 amino acids. DNA for the CDR3: TGTGCCAGCAGGCACCTGGGCGACACCGGGGAGCTGTTTTTT. Amino acids: CASRHLGDTGELFF. Full variable domain (missing parts from reference TRBV2 and TRBJ2-2): EPEVTQTPSHQVTQMGQEVILRCVPISNHLYFYWYRQILGQKVEFLVSFYNNEISEKSEIFDDQFSVERPDGSNFTLKIRSTKLEDSAMYFCASRHLGDTGELFFGEGSRLTVL.

In its sample, this clone was seen once. The V call is TRBV7-6, the J call TRBJ1-1; D might be TRBD1 (6 bases). Germline-derived CDR1 and CDR2 are SGHVS and FNYEAQ. V shed 1 base and J shed 3 bases, with 15 bases lying between them. The CDR3 has 16 residues. The chain's CDR3 is CASSLGPGVFDTEAFF. DNA of the CDR3: TGTGCCAGCAGCTTAGGCCCAGGGGTGTTTGACACTGAAGCTTTCTTT.

V usage is TRBV27 and J usage is TRBJ1-5, with a tentative D call TRBD1 (6 bases). The germline CDR1 and CDR2 sequences are MNHEY and SMNVEV (reference sequence). The CDR3 has 16 residues. V was shortened by 5 bases and J by 5 bases, with 19 bases between the two germline ends. The CDR3 region is CASSPLPGAGDQPQHF. CDR3 coding DNA: TGTGCCAGCAGTCCCCTCCCAGGGGCCGGGGATCAGCCCCAGCATTTT.

This chain joins TRBV9 and TRBJ2-1, with 8 bases matching TRBD2. V lost 4 bases and J lost 1; bases outside the gene matches: 16. The CDR3 has 19 residues. Germline V lookup: CDR1 SGDLS, CDR2 YYNGEE. The CDR3 region has the DNA TGTGCCAGCAGCTCCTTAGGAAGCGGGAGTGGGGGATCCTACAATGAGCAGTTCTTC. Translating it yields CASSSLGSGSGGSYNEQFF.

The gene calls are TRBV29-1 and TRBJ2-6, with D perhaps matching TRBD2 (5 bases). The length of the CDR3 is 16 residues. With 4 bases removed from V and 4 bases from J, the gap between germline ends came to 17 bases. Per germline, CDR1 SQVTM and CDR2 ANQGSEA. DNA for the CDR3: TGCAGCGTTGGGGCGGGCATAGGTTCCGGGGCCAACGTCCTGACTTTC. Its translation: CSVGAGIGSGANVLTF.

The chain carries TRBV14 and TRBJ1-4, with D possibly TRBD1 on 6 matching bases. This CDR3 has 13 residues. V gave up 3 bases and J gave up 7 bases, with 9 bases separating them. From germline, CDR1 is SGHDN and CDR2 FVKESK. The CDR3 loop reads CASSQAGVEKLFF. CDR3 coding DNA: TGTGCCAGCAGCCAGGCAGGGGTTGAAAAACTGTTTTTT.

This chain joins TRBV30 and TRBJ1-1, with D tentatively TRBD1 (6 bases). The germline gives CDR1 GTSNPN, CDR2 SVGIG (reference sequence). V was trimmed by 4 bases and J by 3 bases, leaving 18 bases between them. The CDR3 length is 15 residues. Here the CDR3 reads CAWTRGLGADTEAFF. The CDR3 bases are TGTGCCTGGACACGGGGTCTGGGGGCGGACACTGAAGCTTTCTTT.

The CDR3: CASSLRSDTETQYF. The CDR3 nucleotides are TGCGCCAGCAGCTTACGTAGCGACACCGAGACCCAGTACTTC. The chain carries TRBV5-1 and TRBJ2-5; TRBD2 might be the D (5 bases). Germline values: CDR1 SGHRS, CDR2 YFSETQ. The V gene lost 2 bases and the J gene lost 5 bases, with 13 bases spanning the gap. The CDR3 is made up of 14 amino acids.

The rearrangement uses TRBV11-1 and TRBJ2-2; 8 bases fit TRBD2. V dropped 5 bases and J dropped 3; count of bases not matched to a gene: 8. This CDR3 region has 16 residues. Germline CDR1 reads SGHAT; CDR2 reads FQDESV (reference sequence). In DNA, the CDR3 is TGTGCCAGCAGCCGAAGCGGGAGAGGGGACACCGGGGAGCTGTTTTTT. Its protein is CASSRSGRGDTGELFF.

The gene calls are TRBV4-1 and TRBJ2-5, with 15 bases that match TRBD2. Trimming cost V 4 bases and J 1 base; bases outside gene matches: 7. The CDR3 covers 18 residues. Germline V lookup: CDR1 MGHRA, CDR2 YSYEKL. The CDR3 region has the DNA TGCGCCAGCAGCCCACGGACTAGCGGGAGGGCCGTCCAAGAGACCCAGTACTTC. Translated, it gives CASSPRTSGRAVQETQYF.

This chain connects TRBV10-2 to TRBJ1-5; D is perhaps TRBD1 (6 bases). Germline V gene lookup returns CDR1 WSHSY and CDR2 SAAADI. Between the trimmed V and J ends, which lost 6 bases and 6 bases, there was a span of 12 bases. The CDR3 runs to 13 residues. CDR3 in amino acids: CASRSGVSQPQHF. Here the CDR3 DNA reads TGCGCCAGCAGATCAGGGGTATCTCAGCCCCAGCATTTT.